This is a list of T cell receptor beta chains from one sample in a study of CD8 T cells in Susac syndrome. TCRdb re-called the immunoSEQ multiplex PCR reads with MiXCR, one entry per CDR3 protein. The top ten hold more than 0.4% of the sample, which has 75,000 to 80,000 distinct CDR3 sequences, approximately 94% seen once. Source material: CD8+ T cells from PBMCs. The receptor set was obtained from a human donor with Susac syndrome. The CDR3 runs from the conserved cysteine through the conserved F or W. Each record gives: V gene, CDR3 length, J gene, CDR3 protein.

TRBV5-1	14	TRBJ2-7	CASTGQKPSYEQYF
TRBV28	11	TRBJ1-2	CASDEGYGYTF
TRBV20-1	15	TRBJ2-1	CSARLGGWAYNEQFF
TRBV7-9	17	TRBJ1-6	CASSLPSPVTGHSPLHF
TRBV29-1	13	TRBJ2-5	CSVEEKYQETQYF
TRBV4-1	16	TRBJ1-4	CASSQARRGTNEKLFF
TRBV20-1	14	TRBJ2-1	CSARGLLSYNEQFF
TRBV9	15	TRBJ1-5	CASSVAGESNQPQHF
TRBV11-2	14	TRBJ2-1	CASSLDLTRLEQFF
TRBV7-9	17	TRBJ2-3	CASSLAPQRSRTDTQYF
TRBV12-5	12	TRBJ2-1	CASGTGLNEQFF
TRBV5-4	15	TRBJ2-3	CASSFRGRETDTQYF